The 26 T cell receptor beta chains in this list originate from one sample, sequenced in a study of blood T cells in healthy people across ages. Then a second PCR, running about 7 to 11 cycles, was carried out with a sample-barcoded 5' primer and a J-beta primer mix. TCRdb passed the 5' RACE reads through MiXCR, listing each CDR3 protein once. This table has approximately 1,700,000 distinct CDR3 sequences, 35% to 50% appearing once. Sequenced input: blood. Every receptor here comes from a human donor in good health.

This clonotype was detected only a few times. This sequence joins TRBV9 and TRBJ2-3; TRBD2 aligns across 10 bases. The CDR3 is made up of 16 amino acids. Germline V gene data show CDR1 as SGDLS and CDR2 as YYNGEE. V trimming: 4 bases; J trimming: 6 bases; junction bases outside the gene matches: 11. The CDR3 DNA reads as TGTGCCAGCAGCCTGTCCCCGGGACTAGCGTCTGATACGCAGTATTTT. This encodes CASSLSPGLASDTQYF.

This clonotype has just a few counts. This chain uses TRBV20-1 with TRBJ2-1, with 9 bases lining up with TRBD2. V was clipped by 3 bases and J by 2 bases; unmatched bases: 5. The germline gives CDR1 DFQATT, CDR2 SNEGSKA (reference sequence). The CDR3 totals 15 residues. The CDR3 loop reads CSASPERGAYNEQFF. The CDR3 DNA sequence: TGCAGTGCTAGCCCGGAGCGGGGGGCCTACAATGAGCAGTTCTTC.

The genes are TRBV4-3 and TRBJ2-7; 9 bases fit TRBD1. J lost 7 bases, V lost 0 bases, and 13 bases had no gene match. The length of the CDR3 is 17 residues. CDR1 is LGHNA and CDR2 is YSLEER in the germline V gene. This CDR3 is CASSQDTGTGRLGEQYF. In nucleotides, the CDR3 is TGCGCCAGCAGCCAAGATACCGGGACAGGGAGGTTGGGTGAGCAGTACTTC.

At least ten counts were recorded for this clonotype. The V gene is TRBV12-3 or TRBV12-4, the J gene TRBJ2-7; D is perhaps TRBD1 (5 bases). There are 13 residues in the CDR3. The V and J ends lost 3 bases and 2 bases respectively, with 8 bases between them. CDR3 nucleotides: TGTGCCAGCAGTTTCAGCAGGGCCTACGAGCAGTACTTC. Translating it yields CASSFSRAYEQYF.

This rearrangement joins TRBV5-1 to TRBJ2-3; D call uncertain. V lost 2 bases to trimming and J lost 9 bases, with 16 bases between them. This CDR3 region has 14 residues. Per germline, CDR1 SGHRS and CDR2 YFSETQ. CDR3 protein: CASSLGDSPRTQYF. CDR3 nucleotide sequence: TGCGCCAGCAGCTTAGGTGATTCGCCGAGGACGCAGTATTTT.

In this sample, this clonotype turned up a few times. V usage is TRBV4-2 and J usage is TRBJ1-1; the D is unclear. Germline V gene data show CDR1 as LGHNA and CDR2 as YNFKEQ. The CDR3 has 14 residues. The V end lost 0 bases, the J end lost 1 base, and 6 bases lay between the germline ends. This CDR3 reads CASSQERTNTEAFF. Written as DNA, the CDR3 is TGTGCCAGCAGCCAAGAACGGACGAACACTGAAGCTTTCTTT.

This clonotype came up many times. The chain employs TRBV24-1 and TRBJ2-3; no reliable D call. V lost 0 bases and J 10 bases, leaving 10 bases between the germline ends. Germline V gives CDR1 KGHDR, CDR2 SFDVKD. This CDR3 comprises 13 residues. The DNA of the CDR3 is TGTGCCACCAGTGATTTGTACAGCCTCTCGCAGTATTTT. Translated, it gives CATSDLYSLSQYF.

The sample holds a few counts of this clonotype. This chain links TRBV7-2 with TRBJ1-5, with D unresolved. The germline V gene has CDR1 SGHTA and CDR2 FQGNSA. Trimming left V 5 bases short and J 5 bases short, with 16 bases between. This CDR3 spans 15 amino acids. Here the CDR3 DNA reads TGTGCCAGCAGCCCGGACTCGGGGATGGATCAGCCCCAGCATTTT. This encodes CASSPDSGMDQPQHF.

The V gene is TRBV20-1, the J gene TRBJ1-5, with D possibly TRBD1 on 5 matching bases. V was clipped by 7 bases and J by 0 bases, with 22 bases between them. Germline V gene sequence: CDR1 DFQATT, CDR2 SNEGSKA (reference sequence). This CDR3 has 17 amino acids. CDR3 amino acids: CSVKDIRFQHSNQPQHF. The DNA of the CDR3 is TGCAGTGTTAAGGACATCCGGTTCCAGCATAGCAATCAGCCCCAGCATTTT.

About this clonotype itself: A read error is possible here, since a much larger clone lies one base away. This chain connects TRBV5-1 to TRBJ2-6; D is unresolved. In germline, CDR1 is SGHRS, CDR2 YFSETQ. CDR3 length equals 16 residues. CDR3 nucleotides: TGCGCCAGCAGCGTGACAATTTCGACTGGGACCAACGTCCTGACTTTC. It encodes CASSVTISTGTNVLTF.

There are a few counts of this clonotype. The chain joins TRBV12-3 or TRBV12-4 to TRBJ2-3; TRBD1 is a possible D gene (6 bases). V lost 7 bases and J lost 4, with 15 bases in between. The CDR3 covers 14 residues. The CDR3 sequence is CASIPTGSPDTQYF. CDR3 DNA sequence: TGTGCCAGCATTCCAACAGGGTCCCCAGATACGCAGTATTTT.

V usage is TRBV27 and J usage is TRBJ1-5; unclear D gene. Germline V lookup: CDR1 MNHEY, CDR2 SMNVEV (reference sequence). The CDR3 extends over 18 amino acids. Trimming shortened V by 2 bases and J by 3 bases, and 20 bases separated the two germline ends. The CDR3 sequence is CASSLRVQNGEYNQPQHF. DNA of the CDR3: TGTGCCAGCAGTTTACGCGTACAGAATGGGGAATACAATCAGCCCCAGCATTTT.

This chain connects TRBV29-1 to TRBJ2-5, with 9 bases aligning to TRBD1. J was trimmed by 7 bases and V by 3 bases; bases with no gene match: 9. The CDR3 is 14 amino acids. Germline-derived CDR1 and CDR2 are SQVTM and ANQGSEA. CDR3 loop: CSVEVGQGRVTQYF. CDR3 sequence (DNA): TGCAGCGTTGAGGTTGGACAGGGGCGTGTGACCCAGTACTTC.

This clonotype was detected a few times. The rearrangement uses TRBV10-3 and TRBJ1-4; D might be TRBD1 (5 bases). Per germline, CDR1 ENHRY and CDR2 SYGVKD. The CDR3 covers 14 residues. The germline V and J ends were trimmed by 5 bases and 5 bases, with 12 bases remaining between them. CDR3 nucleotides: TGTGCCATCAGTAGTCCGGGACCCAATGAAAAACTGTTTTTT. As protein: CAISSPGPNEKLFF.

This clonotype was detected ten times or more. The V gene is TRBV20-1, the J gene TRBJ2-1; 11 bases fit TRBD2. Germline values: CDR1 DFQATT, CDR2 SNEGSKA (reference sequence). The CDR3 contains 16 residues. V lost 2 bases and J lost 4; bases outside the gene matches: 7. Here the CDR3 DNA reads TGCAGTGCTAGACGACTAGCGGGGTCTCGATACAATGAGCAGTTCTTC. This sequence encodes CSARRLAGSRYNEQFF.

This clonotype was detected only a few times. The CDR3 nucleotides are TGTGCCAGCAGTTACTCCGGAAGCTTCTCCTACGAGCAGTACTTC. Its protein is CASSYSGSFSYEQYF. V gene TRBV6-5 combines with J gene TRBJ2-7; D is ambiguous. This CDR3 is built from 15 residues. Germline CDR1 MNHEY, CDR2 SVGAGI. With 0 bases removed from V and 0 bases from J, the gap between germline ends came to 9 bases.

The chain couples TRBV5-1 to TRBJ1-6; D perhaps matches TRBD1 (5 bases). CDR3 length equals 16 residues. CDR1 is SGHRS and CDR2 is YFSETQ in the germline V gene. V was cut by 1 base and J by 7 bases, with 15 bases left in between. CDR3 nucleotides: TGCGCCAGCAGCTTGTCCTCATTCGGGGGAAATTCACCCCTCCACTTT. It is translated as CASSLSSFGGNSPLHF.

J is TRBJ2-1 and V is TRBV20-1; 11 positions agree with TRBD2. V lost 7 bases and J lost 8; bases outside the gene matches: 19. Germline CDR1 reads DFQATT; CDR2 reads SNEGSKA (reference sequence). The CDR3 runs to 17 residues. DNA for the CDR3: TGCAGTGTCATGTTAGGGCGAACTAGCGGGGGAAGGTATGAGCAGTTCTTC. Protein product: CSVMLGRTSGGRYEQFF.

This chain links TRBV5-1 with TRBJ2-3; a weak D match, TRBD2 (5 bases). In germline, CDR1 is SGHRS, CDR2 YFSETQ. The CDR3 covers 15 residues. V was pared by 1 base and J by 1 base, with 10 bases between. CDR3 coding DNA: TGCGCCAGCAGCTTGTACAGCGGTGGCACAGATACGCAGTATTTT. Translation gives CASSLYSGGTDTQYF.

This clonotype was counted a few times. The CDR3 loop reads CSADGTGGLTSTDTQYF. The CDR3 DNA reads TGCAGTGCTGACGGGACAGGGGGCTTAACTAGCACAGATACGCAGTATTTT. The rearrangement joins TRBV20-1 to TRBJ2-3; 12 nucleotides agree with TRBD1. V trimming: 5 bases; J trimming: 0 bases; junction bases outside the gene matches: 9. The CDR3 is 17 residues long. The germline CDR1 and CDR2 sequences are DFQATT and SNEGSKA (reference sequence).

This clonotype was detected only a few times. The gene calls are TRBV6-5 and TRBJ2-2; a possible D gene is TRBD2 (6 bases). Trimming took off 6 bases at V and 4 bases at J, with 9 bases between the two ends. From germline, CDR1 is MNHEY and CDR2 SVGAGI. CDR3 size: 13 residues. CDR3: CASSYGSTGELFF. CDR3 in DNA: TGTGCCAGCAGCTACGGGAGCACCGGGGAGCTGTTTTTT.

This rearrangement joins TRBV6-2 or TRBV6-3 to TRBJ2-3; TRBD1 matches 9 bases. The CDR3 extends over 16 amino acids. Unmatched junction bases numbered 11, after V lost 6 bases and J lost 4 bases. Germline lookup yields CDR1 MNHEY and CDR2 SVGEGT. CDR3 sequence: CASSSPPGQGSDTQYF. The CDR3 nucleotides read TGTGCCAGCAGCTCCCCCCCGGGACAGGGATCAGATACGCAGTATTTT.

This clonotype was detected once. The chain has TRBV2 and TRBJ2-3, with D tentatively TRBD1 (6 bases). The CDR3 has 13 residues. V was clipped by 3 bases and J by 5 bases, with 9 bases between them. Germline CDR1 is SNHLY and CDR2 is FYNNEI. The chain's CDR3 is CASSEGAQDTQYF. CDR3 nucleotide sequence: TGTGCCAGCAGTGAGGGGGCGCAAGATACGCAGTATTTT. Complete variable domain (other parts from reference TRBV2 and TRBJ2-3): EPEVTQTPSHQVTQMGQEVILRCVPISNHLYFYWYRQILGQKVEFLVSFYNNEISEKSEIFDDQFSVERPDGSNFTLKIRSTKLEDSAMYFCASSEGAQDTQYFGPGTRLTVL.

This clonotype appeared a few times. The V and J genes are TRBV24-1 and TRBJ1-2, with D perhaps TRBD1 (5 bases). Germline V gives CDR1 KGHDR, CDR2 SFDVKD. Deletions cut 1 base from V and 3 bases from J, with 8 bases between. This CDR3 region has 14 residues. The CDR3 region is CATSDLGRDYGYTF. The CDR3 coding sequence is TGTGCCACCAGTGATTTAGGCAGGGACTATGGCTACACCTTC.

The chain links TRBV7-2 to TRBJ1-4; a possible D gene is TRBD1 (5 bases). V was cut by 1 base and J by 0 bases, with 9 bases left in between. CDR3 length: 16 residues. In germline, CDR1 is SGHTA, CDR2 FQGNSA. CDR3 nucleotide sequence: TGTGCCAGCAGCTTAGTTGGAGGGGCAACTAATGAAAAACTGTTTTTT. Encoded protein: CASSLVGGATNEKLFF.

The chain links TRBV29-1 to TRBJ2-4, with TRBD1 matching 9 bases. The DNA matches TRBJ2-7 better at its end, which makes the J call doubtful. Germline-derived CDR1 and CDR2 are SQVTM and ANQGSEA. This CDR3 contains 12 residues. The CDR3 region is CSVGTGYNEQYF. CDR3 in DNA: TGCAGCGTCGGGACAGGGTACAACGAGCAGTACTTC.